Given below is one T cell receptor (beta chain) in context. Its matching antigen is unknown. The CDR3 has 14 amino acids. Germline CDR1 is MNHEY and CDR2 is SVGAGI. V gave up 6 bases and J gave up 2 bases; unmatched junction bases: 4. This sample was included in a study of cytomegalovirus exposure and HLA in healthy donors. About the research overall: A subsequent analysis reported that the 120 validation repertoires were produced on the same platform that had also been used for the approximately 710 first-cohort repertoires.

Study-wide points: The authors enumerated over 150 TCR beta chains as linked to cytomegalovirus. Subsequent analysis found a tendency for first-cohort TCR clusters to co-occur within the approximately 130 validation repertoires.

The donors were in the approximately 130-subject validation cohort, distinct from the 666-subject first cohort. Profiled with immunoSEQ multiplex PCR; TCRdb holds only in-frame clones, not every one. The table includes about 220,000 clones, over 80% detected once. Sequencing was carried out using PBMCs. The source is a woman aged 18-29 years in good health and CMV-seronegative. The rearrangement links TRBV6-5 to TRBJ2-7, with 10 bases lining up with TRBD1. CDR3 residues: CASRGDRGPYEQYF. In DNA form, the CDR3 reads TGTGCCAGCAGGGGGGACAGGGGCCCCTACGAGCAGTACTTC.